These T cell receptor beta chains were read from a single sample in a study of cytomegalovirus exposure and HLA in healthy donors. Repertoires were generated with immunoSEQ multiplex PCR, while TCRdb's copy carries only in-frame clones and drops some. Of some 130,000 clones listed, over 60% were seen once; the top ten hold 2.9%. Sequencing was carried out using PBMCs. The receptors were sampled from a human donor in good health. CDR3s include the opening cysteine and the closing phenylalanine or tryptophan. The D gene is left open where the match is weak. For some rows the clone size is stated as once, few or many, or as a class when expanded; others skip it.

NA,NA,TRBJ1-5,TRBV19,TGTGCCAGTAGTCCCCTTGGACAATACAATCAGCCCCAGCATTTT,CASSPLGQYNQPQHF
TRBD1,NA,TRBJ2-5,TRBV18,TGTGCCAGCTCACGGAGGGACAGGGCCTACCAAGAGACCCAGTACTTC,CASSRRDRAYQETQYF
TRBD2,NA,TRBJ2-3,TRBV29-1,TGCAGCGTTGAAATCGGCCTTCGGTCGGCTAGCGGGACCCCCGATACGCAGTATTTT,CSVEIGLRSASGTPDTQYF
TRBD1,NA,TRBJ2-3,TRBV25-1,TGTGCCAGCAGTGAACCGACAGGGGGCACAGATACGCAGTATTTT,CASSEPTGGTDTQYF
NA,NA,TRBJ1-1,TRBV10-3,TGTGCCATCAGTGAGGGGGGGATGAACACTGAAGCTTTCTTT,CAISEGGMNTEAFF
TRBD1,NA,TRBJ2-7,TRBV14,TGTGCCAGCAGCCAAGTAGGGGGCTACGCCTACGAGCAGTACTTC,CASSQVGGYAYEQYF
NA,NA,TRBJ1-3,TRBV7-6,TGTGCCAGCAGCTTAGGGGTTTCGGGGAGTGTCTCTGGAAACACCATATATTTT,CASSLGVSGSVSGNTIYF
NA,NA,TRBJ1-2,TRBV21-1,TGTGCCAGCAGGTCAATCAGGGCTAACTATGGCTACACCTTC,CASRSIRANYGYTF
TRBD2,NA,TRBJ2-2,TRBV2,TGTGCCAGCAGTGAAAGACTAGCGGGGGGGACCGGGGAGCTGTTTTTT,CASSERLAGGTGELFF
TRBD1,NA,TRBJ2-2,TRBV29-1,TGCAGTTCTACCGGGACAGGGGTCACCGGGGAGCTGTTTTTT,CSSTGTGVTGELFF
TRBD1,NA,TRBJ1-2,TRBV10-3,TGTGCCATCAGTGACGGCGGGACAGGACAATCCTATGGCTACACCTTC,CAISDGGTGQSYGYTF
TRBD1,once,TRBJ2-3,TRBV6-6,TGTGCCAGCAGCGAAGACAGGGGAGGTACAGATACGCAGTATTTT,CASSEDRGGTDTQYF
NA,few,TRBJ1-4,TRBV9,TGTGCCAGCAGCGTAGATTCGGGGTGGGGGGCAACTAATGAAAAACTGTTTTTT,CASSVDSGWGATNEKLFF
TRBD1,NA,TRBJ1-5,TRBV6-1,TGTGCCAGCAGGGACAGGGCATACAATCAGCCCCAGCATTTT,CASRDRAYNQPQHF
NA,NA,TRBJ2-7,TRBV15,TGTGCCACCAGCAGAGACCGGAGGGGGCAGAACGAGCAGTACTTC,CATSRDRRGQNEQYF
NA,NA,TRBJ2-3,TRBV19,TGTGCCAGTAGTCCCGCCAGGGTACACACAGATACGCAGTATTTT,CASSPARVHTDTQYF
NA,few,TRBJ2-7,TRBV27,TGTGCCAGCAGTCAGTCCCGGAGGGGAGAGCAGTACTTC,CASSQSRRGEQYF
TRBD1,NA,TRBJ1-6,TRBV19,TGTGCCAGCTCCGGGACAGGGATCCCCTCTTCACCCCTCCACTTT,CASSGTGIPSSPLHF
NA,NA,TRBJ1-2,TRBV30,TGTGCCTGGAGTGTACCGGACAGATCTAACTATGGCTACACCTTC,CAWSVPDRSNYGYTF
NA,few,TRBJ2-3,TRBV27,TGTGCCAGCAGCTCTTTCTTCCCAGATACGCAGTATTTT,CASSSFFPDTQYF
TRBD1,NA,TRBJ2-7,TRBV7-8,TGTGCCAGCAGCCGTCGACAGGGGGGACACTCCTACGAGCAGTACTTC,CASSRRQGGHSYEQYF
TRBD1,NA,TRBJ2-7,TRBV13,TGTGCCAGCAGCTTGACAGGGGGCTCCTACGAGCAGTACTTC,CASSLTGGSYEQYF
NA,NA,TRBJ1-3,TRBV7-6,TGTGCCAGCAGCTTAGCAGGGAGCTCTGGAAACACCATATATTTT,CASSLAGSSGNTIYF
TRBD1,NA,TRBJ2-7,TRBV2,TGTGCCAGCAGGGGACAGGAGTCCTACGAGCAGTACTTC,CASRGQESYEQYF
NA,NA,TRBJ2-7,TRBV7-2,TGTGCCAGCAGCTTGAGGGCCGACGTGCTCGAGCAGTACTTC,CASSLRADVLEQYF
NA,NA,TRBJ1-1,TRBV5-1,TGCGCCAGCAGCCCCGGGGTCAGACTTGAAGCTTTCTTT,CASSPGVRLEAFF
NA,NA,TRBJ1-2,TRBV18,TGTGCCAGCTCACCTATAGGGCGGGGTGTTTACACCTTC,CASSPIGRGVYTF
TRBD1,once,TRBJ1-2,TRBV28,TGTGCCAGCAGTGCCGCCGGGACAGGAAAGTATGGCTACACCTTC,CASSAAGTGKYGYTF
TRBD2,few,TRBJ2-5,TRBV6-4,TGTGCCAGCAGTGATGGCGGGGGGGCCCAAGAGACCCAGTACTTC,CASSDGGGAQETQYF
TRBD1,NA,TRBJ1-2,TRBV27,TGTGCCAGCAGACCCGGGACAGGGGTTGGCTACACCTTC,CASRPGTGVGYTF
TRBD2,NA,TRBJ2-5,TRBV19,TGTGCCAGTAGCCGACTAGCGGGGGGGATCCAGACCCAGTACTTC,CASSRLAGGIQTQYF
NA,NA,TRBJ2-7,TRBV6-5,TGTGCCAGCAGTCACCAGGGACTTCGCTACGAGCAGTACTTC,CASSHQGLRYEQYF
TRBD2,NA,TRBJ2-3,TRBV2,TGTGCCAGCAGTGAAGTACTAGCGGGAGGTGATACGCAGTATTTT,CASSEVLAGGDTQYF
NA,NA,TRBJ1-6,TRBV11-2,TGTGCCAGCAGCGATAGCCTAGGACAGCGGAATTCACCCCTCCACTTT,CASSDSLGQRNSPLHF
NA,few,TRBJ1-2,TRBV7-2,TGTGCCAGCAGCCCCAATGCCAGGGTCGGTGGCTACACCTTC,CASSPNARVGGYTF
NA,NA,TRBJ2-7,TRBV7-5,TGTGTCAGAAGCCCAAACCCCTTAGCGGGAGGGGGATACGAGCAGTACTTC,CVRSPNPLAGGGYEQYF
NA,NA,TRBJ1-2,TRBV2,TGTGCCAGCAGTGAAAGCCCAGGTAACAACTATGGCTACACCTTC,CASSESPGNNYGYTF
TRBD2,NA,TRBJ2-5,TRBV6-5,TGTGCCAGCAGTTACTGGGTCGGTAGCGGGGCAGAGACCCAGTACTTC,CASSYWVGSGAETQYF
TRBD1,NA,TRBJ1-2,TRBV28,TGTGCCAGCAGGGAGGGACAGGTTCTCTATGGCTACACCTTC,CASREGQVLYGYTF
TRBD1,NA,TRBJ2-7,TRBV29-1,TGCAGCGTGGGACAGGGTAGGGGCTACGAGCAGTACTTC,CSVGQGRGYEQYF
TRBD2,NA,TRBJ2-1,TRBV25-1,TGTGCCAGCCGGGAGGGGGGTTTGAATGAGCAGTTCTTC,CASREGGLNEQFF
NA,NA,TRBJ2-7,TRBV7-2,TGTGCCAGCAGCTCTCCCGGGGAAAGGAAATACGAGCAGTACTTC,CASSSPGERKYEQYF
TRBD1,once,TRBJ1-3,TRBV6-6,TGTGCCAGCAGTTCGGGACAGGCCGGTGGTAGAAACACCATATATTTT,CASSSGQAGGRNTIYF
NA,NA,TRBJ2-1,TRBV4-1,TGCGCCAGCAGCCAAACCCCCCGGGGTTGGGAGCAGTTCTTC,CASSQTPRGWEQFF
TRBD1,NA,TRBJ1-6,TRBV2,TGTGCCAGCATGGGGACAGGGAGAGATTCACCCCTCCACTTT,CASMGTGRDSPLHF
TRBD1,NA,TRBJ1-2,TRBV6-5,TGTGCCAGCAGTATTGCCCCACAGGGGAACTATGGCTACACCTTC,CASSIAPQGNYGYTF
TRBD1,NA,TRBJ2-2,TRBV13,TGTGCCAGCAGCCCCAGGGACAGGGGCGATCGCACCGGGGAGCTGTTTTTT,CASSPRDRGDRTGELFF
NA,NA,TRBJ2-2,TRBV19,TGTGCCAGTAGTATGAGGGCTGGGGTGACCGGGGAGCTGTTTTTT,CASSMRAGVTGELFF
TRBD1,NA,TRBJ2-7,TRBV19,TGTGCCAGTAGTGCCGGGACAGGGGTCTACGAGCAGTACTTC,CASSAGTGVYEQYF
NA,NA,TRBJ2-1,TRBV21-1,TGTGCCAGCAGCAAAAGCATTCGTAGGACAGGGTGTATGTATTTCGACAATGAGCAGTTCTTC,CASSKSIRRTGCMYFDNEQFF
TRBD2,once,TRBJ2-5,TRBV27,TGTGCCAGACGTTTGTTTGAGCAGGCTAGCGGGAGAAGTGAGACCCAGTACTTC,CARRLFEQASGRSETQYF
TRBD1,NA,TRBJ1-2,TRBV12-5,TGTGCTAGTGGTTTGGTACCGGACAGGGGTAACTATGGCTACACCTTC,CASGLVPDRGNYGYTF
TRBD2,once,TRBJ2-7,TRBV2,TGTGCCAGCAGTGATGGGGGACTAGACAATTACGAGCAGTACTTC,CASSDGGLDNYEQYF
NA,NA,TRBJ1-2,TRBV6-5,TGTGCCAGCAGTTCCGAACAGGGACGGGGTGGCTACACCTTC,CASSSEQGRGGYTF
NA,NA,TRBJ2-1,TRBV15,TGTGCCACCAGTGTGGCCCTCAATGAGCAGTTCTTC,CATSVALNEQFF
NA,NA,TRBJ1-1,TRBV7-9,TGTTCCAGCAGCTTAGCCTTCGGTTTACCGAACACTGAAGCTTTCTTT,CSSSLAFGLPNTEAFF
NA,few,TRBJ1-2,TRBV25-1,TGTGCCAGCCTTACGGACAATCCCTATGGCTACACCTTC,CASLTDNPYGYTF
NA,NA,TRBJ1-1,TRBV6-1,TGTGCCAGCAGCCAAGGAGTCCGGGGAGCTTTCTTT,CASSQGVRGAFF
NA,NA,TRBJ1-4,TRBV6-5,TGTGCCAGCAGTTACAGACAACTCAGGGAAAAACTGTTTTTT,CASSYRQLREKLFF
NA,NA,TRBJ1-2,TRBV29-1,TGCAGCGTTGATCAGGGAACCCATATAATTTCCACGGGCTACACCTTC,CSVDQGTHIISTGYTF